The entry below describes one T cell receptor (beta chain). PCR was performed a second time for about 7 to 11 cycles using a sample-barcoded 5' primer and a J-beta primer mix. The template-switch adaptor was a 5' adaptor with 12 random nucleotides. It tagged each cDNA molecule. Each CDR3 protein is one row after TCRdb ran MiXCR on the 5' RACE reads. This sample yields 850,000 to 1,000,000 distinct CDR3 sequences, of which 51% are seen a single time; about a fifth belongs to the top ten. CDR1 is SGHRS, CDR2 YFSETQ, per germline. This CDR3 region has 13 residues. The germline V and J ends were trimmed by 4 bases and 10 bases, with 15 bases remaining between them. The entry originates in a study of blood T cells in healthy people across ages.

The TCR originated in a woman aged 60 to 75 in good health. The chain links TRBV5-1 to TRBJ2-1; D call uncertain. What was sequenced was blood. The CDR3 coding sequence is TGCGCCAGCAGCCTCGGGTCCCTCTACGAGCAGTTCTTC. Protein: CASSLGSLYEQFF.